The next 21 T cell receptor beta chains were all read from a single sample in a study of sequential checkpoint blockade in melanoma. TCRdb's table, derived via immunoSEQ multiplex PCR, lists solely in-frame clones and lacks some. The sample lists fewer than 9,500 clones, around 24% seen once, with more than 9.5% in the top ten. Treatment defined: randomized to nivolumab then ipilimumab (arm A) or the reverse (arm B). The sequencing used tumor tissue (inferred from file names), collected from a patient given nivolumab and ipilimumab in sequence. These receptors came from a human donor with melanoma.

The chain carries TRBV5-1 and TRBJ2-3; 9 bases line up with TRBD2. CDR3 length: 14 amino acids. V shed 5 bases and J 5 bases; nucleotides not matched to a gene: 6. CDR1 and CDR2 from the germline V gene are SGHRS and YFSETQ. In nucleotides, the CDR3 is TGCGCCAGCAGGACCGCGGGAGGGGGAGATACGCAGTATTTT. Protein: CASRTAGGGDTQYF.

The sample holds many counts of this clone. The gene calls are TRBV11-3 and TRBJ2-5, with 10 positions matching TRBD2. The CDR3 extends over 14 amino acids. Germline loops: CDR1 SGHNT, CDR2 YENEEA. V was clipped by 5 bases and J by 4 bases; unmatched bases: 4. CDR3 in DNA: TGTGCCAGCAGCCGACTAGCGGGCGGAGAGACCCAGTACTTC. Residues: CASSRLAGGETQYF.

This clone was counted a few times. The chain employs TRBV9 and TRBJ2-3; D not resolved. V lost 4 bases and J 4 bases, leaving 7 bases between the germline ends. Germline V gives CDR1 SGDLS, CDR2 YYNGEE. The CDR3 contains 12 residues. This chain's CDR3 is CASSLGADTQYF. DNA for the CDR3: TGTGCCAGCAGCCTAGGAGCAGATACGCAGTATTTT.

The rearrangement links TRBV6-8 to TRBJ2-1; perhaps TRBD2 as D (6 bases). Germline V lookup: CDR1 MNHGY, CDR2 SAAAGT. Trimming removed 10 bases from V and 3 bases from J, with 19 bases in between. The CDR3 spans 15 residues. The CDR3 is CAIRGMGGNYNEQFF. In nucleotides, the CDR3 is TGTGCCATCAGAGGGATGGGCGGGAACTACAATGAGCAGTTCTTC.

This clone turned up a few times. The chain is built from TRBV23-1 and TRBJ2-1, with D maybe TRBD2 (5 bases). TRBV23-1 is classed as an ORF, of uncertain function. The CDR3 sequence is 13 residues long. Trimming pared 6 bases from V and 6 bases from J, leaving 12 bases between. CDR3 sequence (DNA): TGCGCCAGCAGCTATTCCCGGGGCAATGAGCAGTTCTTC. Protein: CASSYSRGNEQFF.

V and J are TRBV6-8 and TRBJ1-1; perhaps TRBD1 as D (6 bases). The CDR3 consists of 12 residues. Trimming left V 5 bases short and J 5 bases short, with 9 bases between. Germline V gene sequence: CDR1 MNHGY, CDR2 SAAAGT. CDR3 nucleotides: TGTGCCAGCAGTGGCGGGACAACTGAAGCTTTCTTT. Translation: CASSGGTTEAFF.

The chain is built from TRBV10-3 and TRBJ2-4; D possibly corresponds to TRBD2 (6 bases). Germline V gene lookup returns CDR1 ENHRY and CDR2 SYGVKD. The CDR3 spans 15 residues. Trimming took off 1 base at V and 10 bases at J, with 17 bases between the two ends. CDR3 amino acids: CAISEWQGRRGIQYF. In DNA form, the CDR3 reads TGTGCCATCAGTGAGTGGCAGGGCCGCCGGGGGATTCAGTACTTC.

This clone is large (0.1 to 1%) in the sample. This sample includes further DNA sequences coding for the same CDR3. V and J are TRBV6-8 and TRBJ2-3, with a possible D match to TRBD1 (6 bases). Trimming shortened V by 2 bases and J by 1 base, and 7 bases separated the two germline ends. The CDR3 is 14 residues long. Germline V gene data show CDR1 as MNHGY and CDR2 as SAAAGT. Written as DNA, the CDR3 is TGTGCCAGCAGTTACGGGGGCCGCACAGATACGCAGTATTTT. Amino acid sequence: CASSYGGRTDTQYF.

V gene TRBV30 combines with J gene TRBJ1-1, with D hard to call. V was pared by 3 bases and J by 3 bases, with 14 bases between. This CDR3 comprises 14 residues. CDR1 and CDR2 (germline): GTSNPN, SVGIG (reference sequence). The CDR3 region is CAWSRVSADTEAFF. Here the CDR3 DNA reads TGTGCCTGGAGCCGGGTCTCCGCGGACACTGAAGCTTTCTTT.

The V call is TRBV18, the J call TRBJ2-1; 13 nucleotides match TRBD2. Germline loops: CDR1 KGHSH, CDR2 LQKENI. The trim removed 4 bases at V and 5 bases at J, leaving 5 bases unmatched. CDR3 length equals 16 residues. The CDR3 loop reads CASSHGTSGTNNEQFF. The CDR3, as DNA: TGTGCCAGCTCACACGGGACTAGCGGGACGAACAATGAGCAGTTCTTC.

This clone turned up a few times. The chain has TRBV6-8 and TRBJ1-1, with D perhaps matching TRBD1 (6 bases). Per germline, CDR1 MNHGY and CDR2 SAAAGT. The CDR3 spans 12 residues. V was clipped by 4 bases and J by 8 bases, with 11 bases between them. CDR3 nucleotides: TGTGCCAGCAGTTTGAACAGGGAGGAAGCTTTCTTT. Its translation is CASSLNREEAFF.

This clone was seen more than once but under ten times. V gene TRBV6-8 combines with J gene TRBJ2-1; D is unclear. CDR3 length equals 15 residues. Germline CDR1 is MNHGY and CDR2 is SAAAGT. V shed 5 bases and J shed 0 bases, with 11 bases lying between them. The CDR3 sequence is CASSVGKSSYNEQFF. CDR3 DNA sequence: TGTGCCAGCAGTGTCGGAAAAAGCTCCTACAATGAGCAGTTCTTC.

This clone was recorded a few times. V usage is TRBV19 and J usage is TRBJ1-2, with 9 nucleotides matching TRBD1. The germline V gene encodes CDR1 LNHDA and CDR2 SQIVND (reference sequence). The CDR3 totals 12 residues. V shed 11 bases and J 5 bases; nucleotides not matched to a gene: 6. The CDR3 sequence is CAGSTGGYGYTF. CDR3 sequence (DNA): TGTGCCGGTTCGACAGGGGGATATGGCTACACCTTC. Full variable domain (remainder filled in from reference TRBV19 and TRBJ1-2): DGGITQSPKYLFRKEGQNVTLSCEQNLNHDAMYWYRQDPGQGLRLIYYSQIVNDFQKGDIAEGYSVSREKKESFPLTVTSAQKNPTAFYLCAGSTGGYGYTFGSGTRLTVV.

The rearrangement joins TRBV5-1 to TRBJ2-1; D is perhaps TRBD1 (5 bases). The germline V and J ends were trimmed by 4 bases and 7 bases, with 15 bases remaining between them. Germline loops: CDR1 SGHRS, CDR2 YFSETQ. There are 14 residues in the CDR3. This CDR3 is CASSNWGQGNEQFF. The CDR3 region has the DNA TGCGCCAGCAGCAATTGGGGCCAGGGTAATGAGCAGTTCTTC. Looking up the rest from reference TRBV5-1 and TRBJ2-1 gives the full variable domain: KAGVTQTPRYLIKTRGQQVTLSCSPISGHRSVSWYQQTPGQGLQFLFEYFSETQRNKGNFPGRFSGRQFSNSRSEMNVSTLELGDSALYLCASSNWGQGNEQFFGPGTRLTVL.

The rearrangement joins TRBV6-8 to TRBJ1-5, with D possibly being TRBD1 (5 bases). In germline, CDR1 is MNHGY, CDR2 SAAAGT. With 6 bases removed from V and 2 bases from J, the gap between germline ends came to 17 bases. The CDR3 has 16 residues. The CDR3 is CASRESRVSGNQPQHF. CDR3 in DNA: TGTGCCAGCAGGGAATCCAGGGTATCGGGCAATCAGCCCCAGCATTTT.

CDR3 in amino acids: CASSHYPHYGYTF. CDR3 DNA sequence: TGTGCCAGCAGCCACTACCCCCATTATGGCTACACCTTC. The genes are TRBV14 and TRBJ1-2; no firm D call. Looked up from germline, CDR1 is SGHDN and CDR2 is FVKESK. Trimming stripped 3 bases from V and 5 bases from J, with 10 bases between. The CDR3 spans 13 residues.

This clone has a handful of counts. J is TRBJ2-7 and V is TRBV6-8, with D perhaps matching TRBD1 (6 bases). V lost 3 bases to trimming and J lost 0 bases, with 9 bases between them. Germline V CDR1 and CDR2: MNHGY, SAAAGT. The CDR3 runs 14 residues. The CDR3 DNA sequence: TGTGCCAGCAGTTATGGACAGAGCTCCTACGAGCAGTACGTC. Translating it yields CASSYGQSSYEQYV.

The rearrangement joins TRBV18 to TRBJ2-7; D unresolved. V was cut by 2 bases and J by 1 base, with 6 bases left in between. The CDR3 is 13 amino acids. Germline loops: CDR1 KGHSH, CDR2 LQKENI. The DNA for the CDR3 is TGTGCCAGCTCACCAGGGATTTCCTACGAGCAGTACGTC. This translates into CASSPGISYEQYV.

This clone has only a few counts. CDR3 amino acids: CASSLLAGGPGGEQFF. For the CDR3, the DNA is TGTGCCAGCAGTTTACTAGCGGGAGGACCGGGGGGCGAGCAGTTCTTC. The chain is built from TRBV28 and TRBJ2-1; 11 bases match TRBD2. The CDR3 spans 16 residues. J lost 10 bases, V lost 2 bases, and 10 bases had no gene match. The germline CDR1 and CDR2 sequences are MDHEN and SYDVKM.

Many counts were recorded for this clone. CDR3 sequence reads: CASSLGGGARETQYF. The CDR3 region has the DNA TGTGCCAGCAGCTTGGGCGGGGGCGCTCGAGAGACCCAGTACTTC. The chain uses TRBV11-3 and TRBJ2-5, with D maybe TRBD2 (7 bases). V lost 3 bases and J lost 4, with 15 bases in between. Germline assignment: CDR1 SGHNT and CDR2 YENEEA. The CDR3 has 15 amino acids.

In its sample, this clone ranks as medium-sized. This chain joins TRBV9 and TRBJ1-1; no clear D gene. The CDR3 loop spans 13 amino acids. CDR1 and CDR2 (germline): SGDLS, YYNGEE. V was cut by 9 bases and J by 5 bases, with 17 bases left in between. This CDR3 reads CAIITAGGTEAFF. In DNA form, the CDR3 reads TGTGCCATTATTACGGCGGGAGGGACTGAAGCTTTCTTT.